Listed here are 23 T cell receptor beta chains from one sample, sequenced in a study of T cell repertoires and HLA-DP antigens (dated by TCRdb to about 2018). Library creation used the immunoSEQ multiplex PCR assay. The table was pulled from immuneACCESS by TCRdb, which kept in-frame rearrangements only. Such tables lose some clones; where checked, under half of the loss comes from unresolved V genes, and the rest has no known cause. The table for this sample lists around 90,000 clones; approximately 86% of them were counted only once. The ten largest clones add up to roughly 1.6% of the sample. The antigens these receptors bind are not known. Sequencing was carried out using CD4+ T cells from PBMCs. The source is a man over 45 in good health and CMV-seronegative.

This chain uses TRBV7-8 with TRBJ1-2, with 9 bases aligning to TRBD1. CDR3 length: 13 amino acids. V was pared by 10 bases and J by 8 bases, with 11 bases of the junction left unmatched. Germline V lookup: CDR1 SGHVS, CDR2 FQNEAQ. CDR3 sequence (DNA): TGTGCCACAAACATACAGGGGGCGCAGGGCTACACCTTC. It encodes CATNIQGAQGYTF.

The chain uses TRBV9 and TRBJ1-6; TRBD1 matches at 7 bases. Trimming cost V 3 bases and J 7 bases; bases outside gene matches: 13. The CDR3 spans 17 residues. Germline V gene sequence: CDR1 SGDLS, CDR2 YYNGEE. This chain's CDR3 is CASSERPGQQSNSPLHF. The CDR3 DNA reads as TGTGCCAGCAGCGAACGACCGGGACAGCAATCGAATTCACCCCTCCACTTT.

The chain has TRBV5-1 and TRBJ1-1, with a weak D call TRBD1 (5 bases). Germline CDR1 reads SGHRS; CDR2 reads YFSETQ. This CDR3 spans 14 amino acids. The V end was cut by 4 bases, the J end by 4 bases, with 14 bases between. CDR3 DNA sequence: TGCGCCAGCAGCGTGTTGGCAGGGAGCACTGAAGCTTTCTTT. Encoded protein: CASSVLAGSTEAFF.

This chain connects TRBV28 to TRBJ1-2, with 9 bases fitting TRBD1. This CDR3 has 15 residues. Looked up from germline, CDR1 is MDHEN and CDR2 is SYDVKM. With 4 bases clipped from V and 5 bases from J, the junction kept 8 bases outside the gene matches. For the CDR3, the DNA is TGTGCCAGCAGTTCCACGGGACAGGGATCTTATGGCTACACCTTC. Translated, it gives CASSSTGQGSYGYTF.

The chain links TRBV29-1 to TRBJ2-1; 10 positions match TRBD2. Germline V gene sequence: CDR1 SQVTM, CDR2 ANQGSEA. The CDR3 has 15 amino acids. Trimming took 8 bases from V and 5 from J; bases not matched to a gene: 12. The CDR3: CSINSGRTQDNEQFF. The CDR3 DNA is TGCAGCATAAATAGCGGGAGGACCCAGGACAATGAGCAGTTCTTC.

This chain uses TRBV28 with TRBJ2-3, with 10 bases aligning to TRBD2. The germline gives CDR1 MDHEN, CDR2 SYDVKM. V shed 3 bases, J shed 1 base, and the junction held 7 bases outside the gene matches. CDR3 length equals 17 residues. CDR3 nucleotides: TGTGCCAGCAGTTTCTGGTCCGGGACTAGCGGCACAGATACGCAGTATTTT. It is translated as CASSFWSGTSGTDTQYF.

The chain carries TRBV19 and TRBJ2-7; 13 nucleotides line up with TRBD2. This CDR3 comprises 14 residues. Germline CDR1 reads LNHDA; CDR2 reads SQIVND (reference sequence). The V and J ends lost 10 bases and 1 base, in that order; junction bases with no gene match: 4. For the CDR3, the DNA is TGTGCCATTTCACTAGCGGGAGGGTCCTACGAGCAGTACTTC. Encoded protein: CAISLAGGSYEQYF.

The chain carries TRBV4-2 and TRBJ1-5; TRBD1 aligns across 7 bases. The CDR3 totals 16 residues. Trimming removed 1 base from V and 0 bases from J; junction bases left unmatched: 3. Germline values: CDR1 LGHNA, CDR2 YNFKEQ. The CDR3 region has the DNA TGTGCCAGCAGCCAAGCGACAGGGAATAGCAATCAGCCCCAGCATTTT. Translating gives CASSQATGNSNQPQHF.

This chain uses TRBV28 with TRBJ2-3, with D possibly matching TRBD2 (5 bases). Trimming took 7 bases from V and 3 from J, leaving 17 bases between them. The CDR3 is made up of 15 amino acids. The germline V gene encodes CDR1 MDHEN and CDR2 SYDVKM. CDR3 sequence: CASKGRGAATDTQYF. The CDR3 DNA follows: TGTGCCAGCAAAGGCCGGGGAGCGGCAACAGATACGCAGTATTTT.

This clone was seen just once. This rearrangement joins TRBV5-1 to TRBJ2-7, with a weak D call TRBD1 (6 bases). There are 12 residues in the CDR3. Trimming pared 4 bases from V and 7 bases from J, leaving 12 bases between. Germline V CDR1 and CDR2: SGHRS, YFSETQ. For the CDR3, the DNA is TGCGCCAGCAGCACCGGACAGACGGAGCAGTACTTC. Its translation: CASSTGQTEQYF.

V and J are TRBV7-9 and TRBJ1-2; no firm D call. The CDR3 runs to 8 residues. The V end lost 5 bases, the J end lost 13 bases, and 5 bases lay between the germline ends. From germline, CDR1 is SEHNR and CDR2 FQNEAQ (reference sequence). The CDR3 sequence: CASSPSTF. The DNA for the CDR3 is TGTGCCAGCAGCCCTAGCACCTTC.

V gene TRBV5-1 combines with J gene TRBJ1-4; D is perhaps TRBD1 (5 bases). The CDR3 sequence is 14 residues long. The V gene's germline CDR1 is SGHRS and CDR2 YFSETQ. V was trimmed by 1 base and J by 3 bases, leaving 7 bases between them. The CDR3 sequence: CASSLQGPNEKLFF. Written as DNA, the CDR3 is TGCGCCAGCAGCTTGCAGGGCCCTAATGAAAAACTGTTTTTT.

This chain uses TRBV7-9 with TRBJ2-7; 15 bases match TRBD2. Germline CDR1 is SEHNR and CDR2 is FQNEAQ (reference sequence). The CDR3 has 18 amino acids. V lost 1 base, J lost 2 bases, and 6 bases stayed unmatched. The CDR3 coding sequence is TGTGCCAGCAGCTTAGGGGGACTAGCGGGAGGCCTTACCTACGAGCAGTACTTC. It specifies CASSLGGLAGGLTYEQYF.

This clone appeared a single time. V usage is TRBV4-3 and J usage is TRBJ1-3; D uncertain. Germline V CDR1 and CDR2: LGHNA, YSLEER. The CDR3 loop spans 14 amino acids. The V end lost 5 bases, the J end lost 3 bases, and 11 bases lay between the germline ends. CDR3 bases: TGCGCCAGCAGCTCCCGTGGTGGTGGAAACACCATATATTTT. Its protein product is CASSSRGGGNTIYF.

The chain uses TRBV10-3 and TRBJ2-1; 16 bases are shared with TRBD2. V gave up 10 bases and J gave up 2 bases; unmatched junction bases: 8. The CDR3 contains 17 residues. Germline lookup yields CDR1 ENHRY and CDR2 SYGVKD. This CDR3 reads CASTGTSGGVPYNEQFF. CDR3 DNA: TGTGCCAGCACCGGGACTAGCGGGGGGGTCCCCTACAATGAGCAGTTCTTC.

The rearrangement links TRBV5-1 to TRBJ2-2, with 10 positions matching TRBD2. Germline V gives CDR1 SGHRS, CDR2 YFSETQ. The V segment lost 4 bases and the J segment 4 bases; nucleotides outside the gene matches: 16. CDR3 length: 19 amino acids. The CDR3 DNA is TGCGCCAGCAGCCACCCCTTGGGGGTAGCGGGAGGTGTCACCGGGGAGCTGTTTTTT. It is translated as CASSHPLGVAGGVTGELFF.

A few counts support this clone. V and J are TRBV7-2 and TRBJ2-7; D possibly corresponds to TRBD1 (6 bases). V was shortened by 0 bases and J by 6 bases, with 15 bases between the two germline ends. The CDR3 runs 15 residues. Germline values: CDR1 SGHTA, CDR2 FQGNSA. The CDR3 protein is CASSLAQGPKSEQYF. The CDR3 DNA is TGTGCCAGCAGCTTAGCTCAGGGGCCGAAGAGCGAGCAGTACTTC.

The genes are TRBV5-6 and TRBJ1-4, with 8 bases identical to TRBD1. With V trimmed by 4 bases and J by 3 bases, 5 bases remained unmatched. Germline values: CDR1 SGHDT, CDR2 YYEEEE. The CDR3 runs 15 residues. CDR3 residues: CASSNNRGSNEKLFF. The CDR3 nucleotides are TGTGCCAGCAGCAATAACAGGGGGTCTAATGAAAAACTGTTTTTT.

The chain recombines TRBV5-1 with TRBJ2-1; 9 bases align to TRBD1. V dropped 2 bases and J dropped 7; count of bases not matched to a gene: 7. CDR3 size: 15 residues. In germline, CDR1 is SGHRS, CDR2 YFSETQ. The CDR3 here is CASSFGTGIWNEQFF. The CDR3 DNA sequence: TGCGCCAGCAGCTTCGGGACAGGGATTTGGAATGAGCAGTTCTTC.

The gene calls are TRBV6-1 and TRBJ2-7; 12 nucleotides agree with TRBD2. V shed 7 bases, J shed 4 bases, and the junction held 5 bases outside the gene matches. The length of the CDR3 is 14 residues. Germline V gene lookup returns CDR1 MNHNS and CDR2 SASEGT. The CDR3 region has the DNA TGTGCCAGCATTCTAGCGGGGGGGCATTACGAGCAGTACTTC. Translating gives CASILAGGHYEQYF.

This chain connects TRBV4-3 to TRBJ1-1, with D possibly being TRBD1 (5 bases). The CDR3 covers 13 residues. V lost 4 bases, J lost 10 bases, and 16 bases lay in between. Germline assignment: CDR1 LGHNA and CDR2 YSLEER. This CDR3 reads CASSLSPTGAAFF. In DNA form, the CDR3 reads TGCGCCAGCAGCCTATCCCCCACAGGAGCAGCTTTCTTT.

The CDR3 region has the DNA TGTGCCAGCACGGGAGTAGCGCGCTCCTACAATGAGCAGTTCTTC. As protein: CASTGVARSYNEQFF. The chain combines TRBV2 with TRBJ2-1; tentative D call: TRBD2 (6 bases). Germline CDR1 SNHLY, CDR2 FYNNEI. V lost 7 bases, J lost 0 bases, and 13 bases lay in between. The CDR3 is made up of 15 amino acids.

The CDR3 loop reads CASRRSGTGDTEAFF. DNA of the CDR3: TGTGCCAGCAGGAGATCCGGGACAGGGGATACTGAAGCTTTCTTT. The chain has TRBV6-5 and TRBJ1-1; 10 bases agree with TRBD1. V gave up 6 bases and J gave up 5 bases; unmatched junction bases: 9. The CDR3 contains 15 residues. Germline V gene data show CDR1 as MNHEY and CDR2 as SVGAGI.